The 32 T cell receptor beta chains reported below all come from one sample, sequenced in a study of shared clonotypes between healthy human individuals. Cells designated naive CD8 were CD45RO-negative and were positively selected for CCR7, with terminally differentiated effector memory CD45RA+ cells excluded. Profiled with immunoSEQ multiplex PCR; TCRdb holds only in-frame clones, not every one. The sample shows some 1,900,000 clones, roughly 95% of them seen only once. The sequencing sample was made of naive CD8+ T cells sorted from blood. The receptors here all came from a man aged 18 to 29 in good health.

CDR3 protein: CASSQAVFWEDSNQPQHF. The CDR3 nucleotides read TGCGCCAGCAGCCAAGCCGTCTTCTGGGAGGATAGCAATCAGCCCCAGCATTTT. The J gene is TRBJ1-5, the V gene TRBV4-1; D is ambiguous. The ends were cut back, 1 base at V and 0 bases at J, with 16 bases in the middle. The CDR3 sequence is 18 residues long. CDR1 and CDR2 from the germline V gene are MGHRA and YSYEKL.

The CDR3 region has the DNA TGCGCCAGCAGCCAAGACCCCTCAGGCCCCGAGCAGTACTTC. Its translation is CASSQDPSGPEQYF. The chain couples TRBV4-3 to TRBJ2-7; D is ambiguous. The V end was cut by 0 bases, the J end by 6 bases, with 12 bases between. Per germline, CDR1 LGHNA and CDR2 YSLEER. There are 14 residues in the CDR3.

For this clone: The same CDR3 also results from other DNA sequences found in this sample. CDR3 amino acids: CASRGTDYEQYF. CDR3 bases: TGTGCCAGCAGGGGGACAGATTACGAGCAGTACTTC. This sequence joins TRBV2 and TRBJ2-7; TRBD1 agrees at 7 bases. The CDR3 totals 12 residues. Germline V CDR1 and CDR2: SNHLY, FYNNEI. V gave up 6 bases and J gave up 4 bases; unmatched junction bases: 3.

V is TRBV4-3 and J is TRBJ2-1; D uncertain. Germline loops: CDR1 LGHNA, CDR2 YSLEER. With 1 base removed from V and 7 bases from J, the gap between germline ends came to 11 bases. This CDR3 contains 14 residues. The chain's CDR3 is CASSQGLGLNEQFF. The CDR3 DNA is TGCGCCAGCAGCCAAGGCCTGGGCCTAAATGAGCAGTTCTTC.

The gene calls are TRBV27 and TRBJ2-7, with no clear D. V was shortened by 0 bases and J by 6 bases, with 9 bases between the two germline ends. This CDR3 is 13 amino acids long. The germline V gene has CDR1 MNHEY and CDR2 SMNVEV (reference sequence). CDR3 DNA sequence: TGTGCCAGCAGTTTATCCTTGGCGAGCGAGCAGTACTTC. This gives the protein CASSLSLASEQYF.

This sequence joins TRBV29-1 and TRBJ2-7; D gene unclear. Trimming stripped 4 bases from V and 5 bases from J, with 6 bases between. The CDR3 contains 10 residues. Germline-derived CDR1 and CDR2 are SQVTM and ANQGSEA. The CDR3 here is CSVGSHEQYF. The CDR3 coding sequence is TGCAGCGTTGGAAGCCACGAGCAGTACTTC.

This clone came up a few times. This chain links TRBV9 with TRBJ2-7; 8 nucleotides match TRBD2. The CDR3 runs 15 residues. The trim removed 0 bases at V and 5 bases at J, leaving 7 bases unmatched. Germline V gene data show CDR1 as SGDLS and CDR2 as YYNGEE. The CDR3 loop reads CASSVEGSGNHEQYF. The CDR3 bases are TGTGCCAGCAGCGTAGAGGGTAGCGGGAACCACGAGCAGTACTTC.

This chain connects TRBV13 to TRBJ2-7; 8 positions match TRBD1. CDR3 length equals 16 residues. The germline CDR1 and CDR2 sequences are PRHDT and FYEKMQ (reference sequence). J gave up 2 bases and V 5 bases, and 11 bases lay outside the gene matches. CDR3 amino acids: CASSPTGTGLPYEQYF. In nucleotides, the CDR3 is TGTGCCAGCAGCCCTACCGGGACAGGATTACCCTACGAGCAGTACTTC.

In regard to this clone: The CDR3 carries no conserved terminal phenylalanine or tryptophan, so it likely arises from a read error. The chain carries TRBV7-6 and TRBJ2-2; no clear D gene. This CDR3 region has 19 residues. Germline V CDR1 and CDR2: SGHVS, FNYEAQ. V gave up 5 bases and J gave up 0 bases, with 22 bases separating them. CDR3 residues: CASSTEIGYYLANTGELFV. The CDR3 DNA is TGTGCCAGCAGCACCGAAATTGGGTACTACTTGGCGAACACCGGGGAGCTGTTTGTT.

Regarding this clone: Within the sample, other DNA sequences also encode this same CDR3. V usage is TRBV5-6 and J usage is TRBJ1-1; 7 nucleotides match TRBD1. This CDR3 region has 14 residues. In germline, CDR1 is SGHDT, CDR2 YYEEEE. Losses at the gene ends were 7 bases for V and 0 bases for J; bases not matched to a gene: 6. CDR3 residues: CASRPGQVNTEAFF. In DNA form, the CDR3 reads TGTGCCAGCCGCCCTGGACAGGTGAACACTGAAGCTTTCTTT. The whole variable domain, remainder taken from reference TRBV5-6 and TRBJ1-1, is DAGVTQSPTHLIKTRGQQVTLRCSPKSGHDTVSWYQQALGQGPQFIFQYYEEEERQRGNFPDRFSGHQFPNYSSELNVNALLLGDSALYLCASRPGQVNTEAFFGQGTRLTVV.

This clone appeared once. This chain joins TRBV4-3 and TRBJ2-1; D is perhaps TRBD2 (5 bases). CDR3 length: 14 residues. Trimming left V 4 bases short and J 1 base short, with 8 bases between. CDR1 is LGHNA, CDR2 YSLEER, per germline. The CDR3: CASSPSGSYNEQFF. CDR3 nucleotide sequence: TGCGCCAGCAGCCCTTCGGGATCCTACAATGAGCAGTTCTTC.

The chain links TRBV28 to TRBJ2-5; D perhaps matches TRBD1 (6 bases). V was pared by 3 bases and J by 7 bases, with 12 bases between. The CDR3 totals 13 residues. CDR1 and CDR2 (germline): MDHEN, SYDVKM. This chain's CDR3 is CASSLQGLTTQYF. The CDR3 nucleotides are TGTGCCAGCAGTTTGCAGGGGCTTACGACCCAGTACTTC.

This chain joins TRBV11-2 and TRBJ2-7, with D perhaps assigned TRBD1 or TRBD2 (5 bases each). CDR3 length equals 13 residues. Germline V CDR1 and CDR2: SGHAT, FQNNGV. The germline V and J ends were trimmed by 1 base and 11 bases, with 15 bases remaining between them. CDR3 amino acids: CASSLGPGREKYF. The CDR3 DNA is TGTGCCAGCAGCTTAGGGCCGGGACGCGAAAAGTACTTC. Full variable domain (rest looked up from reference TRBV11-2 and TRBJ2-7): EAGVAQSPRYKIIEKRQSVAFWCNPISGHATLYWYQQILGQGPKLLIQFQNNGVVDDSQLPKDRFSAERLKGVDSTLKIQPAKLEDSAVYLCASSLGPGREKYFGPGTRLTVT.

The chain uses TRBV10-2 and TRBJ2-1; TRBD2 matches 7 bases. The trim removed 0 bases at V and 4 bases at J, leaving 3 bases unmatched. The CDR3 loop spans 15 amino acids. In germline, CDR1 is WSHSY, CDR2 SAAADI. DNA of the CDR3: TGCGCCAGCAGTGAGTCAGGGACTACGTACAATGAGCAGTTCTTC. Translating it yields CASSESGTTYNEQFF.

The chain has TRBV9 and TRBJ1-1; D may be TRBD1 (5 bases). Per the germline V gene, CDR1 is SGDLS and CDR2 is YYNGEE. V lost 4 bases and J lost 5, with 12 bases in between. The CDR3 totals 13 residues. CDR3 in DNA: TGTGCCAGCAGCACGGGCGGACATACTGAAGCTTTCTTT. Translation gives CASSTGGHTEAFF. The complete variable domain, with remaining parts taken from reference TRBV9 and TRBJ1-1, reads DSGVTQTPKHLITATGQRVTLRCSPRSGDLSVYWYQQSLDQGLQFLIQYYNGEERAKGNILERFSAQQFPDLHSELNLSSLELGDSALYFCASSTGGHTEAFFGQGTRLTVV.

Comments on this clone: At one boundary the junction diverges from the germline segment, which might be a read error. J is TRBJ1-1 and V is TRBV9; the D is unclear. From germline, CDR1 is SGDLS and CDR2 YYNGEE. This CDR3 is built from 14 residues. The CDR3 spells CASSVEDGFLKLDF. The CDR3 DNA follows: TGTGCCAGCAGCGTAGAAGATGGATTCCTGAAGCTTGACTTT.

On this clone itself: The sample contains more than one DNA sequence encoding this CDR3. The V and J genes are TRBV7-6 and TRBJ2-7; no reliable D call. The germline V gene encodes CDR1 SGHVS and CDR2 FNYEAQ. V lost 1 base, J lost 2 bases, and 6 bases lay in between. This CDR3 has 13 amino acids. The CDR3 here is CASSLEPPYEQYF. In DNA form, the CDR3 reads TGTGCCAGCAGCTTAGAACCTCCCTACGAGCAGTACTTC.

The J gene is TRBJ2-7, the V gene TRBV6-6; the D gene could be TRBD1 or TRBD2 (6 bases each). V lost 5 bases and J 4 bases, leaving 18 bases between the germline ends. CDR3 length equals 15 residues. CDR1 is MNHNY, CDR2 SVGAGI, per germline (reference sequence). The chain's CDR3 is CASSPGEAHPYEQYF. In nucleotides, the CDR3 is TGTGCCAGCAGTCCAGGGGAGGCACACCCTTACGAGCAGTACTTC.

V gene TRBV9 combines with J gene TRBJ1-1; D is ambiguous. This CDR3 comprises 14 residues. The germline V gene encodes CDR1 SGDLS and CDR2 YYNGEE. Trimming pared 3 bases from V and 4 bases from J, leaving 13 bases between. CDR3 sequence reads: CASSEDVGITEAFF. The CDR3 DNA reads TGTGCCAGCAGCGAGGACGTAGGGATCACTGAAGCTTTCTTT.

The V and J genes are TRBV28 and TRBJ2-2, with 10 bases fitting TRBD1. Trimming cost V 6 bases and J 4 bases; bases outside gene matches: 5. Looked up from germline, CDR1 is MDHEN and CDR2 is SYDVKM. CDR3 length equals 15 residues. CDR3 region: CASSRRTGGTGELFF. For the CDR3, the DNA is TGTGCCAGCAGCCGAAGGACAGGGGGCACCGGGGAGCTGTTTTTT. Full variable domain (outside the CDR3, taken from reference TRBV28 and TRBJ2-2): DVKVTQSSRYLVKRTGEKVFLECVQDMDHENMFWYRQDPGLGLRLIYFSYDVKMKEKGDIPEGYSVSREKKERFSLILESASTNQTSMYLCASSRRTGGTGELFFGEGSRLTVL.

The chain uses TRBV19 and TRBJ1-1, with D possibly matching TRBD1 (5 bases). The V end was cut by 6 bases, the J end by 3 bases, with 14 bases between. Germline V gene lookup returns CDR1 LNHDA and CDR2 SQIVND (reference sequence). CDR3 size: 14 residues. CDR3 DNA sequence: TGTGCCAGTAGCCCCGCCGGGGGGGACACTGAAGCTTTCTTT. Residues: CASSPAGGDTEAFF.

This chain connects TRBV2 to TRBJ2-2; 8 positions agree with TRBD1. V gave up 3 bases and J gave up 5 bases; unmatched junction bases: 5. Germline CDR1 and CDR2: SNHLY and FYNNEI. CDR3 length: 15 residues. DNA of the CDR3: TGTGCCAGCAGTGAGGCACAGGGGGTTACCGGGGAGCTGTTTTTT. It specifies CASSEAQGVTGELFF.

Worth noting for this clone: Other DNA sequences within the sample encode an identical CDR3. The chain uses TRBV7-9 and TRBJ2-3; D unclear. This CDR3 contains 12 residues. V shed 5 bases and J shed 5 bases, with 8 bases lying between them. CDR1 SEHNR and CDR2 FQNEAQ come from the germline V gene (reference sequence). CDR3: CASSPTVDTQYF. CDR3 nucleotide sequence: TGTGCCAGCAGCCCTACAGTAGATACGCAGTATTTT.

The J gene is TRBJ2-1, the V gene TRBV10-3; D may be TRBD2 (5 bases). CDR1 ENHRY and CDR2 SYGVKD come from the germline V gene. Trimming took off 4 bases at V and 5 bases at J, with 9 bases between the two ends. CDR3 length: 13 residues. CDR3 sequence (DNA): TGTGCCATCAGTGCACTAGAAGACAATGAGCAGTTCTTC. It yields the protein CAISALEDNEQFF.

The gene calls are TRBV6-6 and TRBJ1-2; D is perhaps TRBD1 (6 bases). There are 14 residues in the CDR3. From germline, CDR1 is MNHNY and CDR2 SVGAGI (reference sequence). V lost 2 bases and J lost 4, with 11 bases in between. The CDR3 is CASSYGGAGYGYTF. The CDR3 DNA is TGTGCCAGCAGTTACGGGGGGGCAGGCTATGGCTACACCTTC.

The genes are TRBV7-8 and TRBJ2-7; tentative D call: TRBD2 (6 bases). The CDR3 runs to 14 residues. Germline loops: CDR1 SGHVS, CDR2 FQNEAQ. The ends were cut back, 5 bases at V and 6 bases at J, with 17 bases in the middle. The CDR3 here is CASSEGPLGGEQYF. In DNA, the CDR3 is TGTGCCAGCAGCGAGGGACCTCTCGGGGGCGAGCAGTACTTC. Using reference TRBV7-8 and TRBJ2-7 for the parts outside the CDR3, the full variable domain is GAGVSQSPRYKVAKRGQDVALRCDPISGHVSLFWYQQALGQGPEFLTYFQNEAQLDKSGLPSDRFFAERPEGSVSTLKIQRTQQEDSAVYLCASSEGPLGGEQYFGPGTRLTVT.

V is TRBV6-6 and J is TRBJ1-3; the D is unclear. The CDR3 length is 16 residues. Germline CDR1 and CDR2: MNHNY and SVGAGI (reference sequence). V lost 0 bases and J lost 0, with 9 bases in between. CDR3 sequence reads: CASSYSPASSGNTIYF. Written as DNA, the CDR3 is TGTGCCAGCAGTTACTCGCCAGCCTCCTCTGGAAACACCATATATTTT.

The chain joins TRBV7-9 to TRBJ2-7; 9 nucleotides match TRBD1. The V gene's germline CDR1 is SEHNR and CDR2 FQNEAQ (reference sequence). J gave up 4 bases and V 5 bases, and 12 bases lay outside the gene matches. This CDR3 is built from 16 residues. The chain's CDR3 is CASSGRQGVLRYEQYF. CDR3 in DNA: TGTGCCAGCAGCGGCCGACAGGGGGTTCTTAGGTACGAGCAGTACTTC.

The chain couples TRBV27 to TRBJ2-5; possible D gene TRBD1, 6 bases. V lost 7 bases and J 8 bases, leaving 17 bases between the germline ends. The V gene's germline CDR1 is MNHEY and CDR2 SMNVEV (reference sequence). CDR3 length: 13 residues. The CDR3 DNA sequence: TGTGCCAGCATCTCGGACAGAGGCGACACCCAGTACTTC. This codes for CASISDRGDTQYF.

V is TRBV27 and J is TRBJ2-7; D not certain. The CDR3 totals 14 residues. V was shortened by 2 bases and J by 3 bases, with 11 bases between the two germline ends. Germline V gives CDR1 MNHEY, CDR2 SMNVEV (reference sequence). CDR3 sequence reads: CASSLAGIGYEQYF. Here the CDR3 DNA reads TGTGCCAGCAGTTTAGCCGGTATCGGCTACGAGCAGTACTTC.

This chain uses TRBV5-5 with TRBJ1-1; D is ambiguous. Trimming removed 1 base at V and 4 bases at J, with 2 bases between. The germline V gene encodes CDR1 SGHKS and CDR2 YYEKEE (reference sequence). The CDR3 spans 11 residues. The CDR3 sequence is CASSLSTEAFF. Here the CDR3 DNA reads TGTGCCAGCAGCTTGAGCACTGAAGCTTTCTTT.

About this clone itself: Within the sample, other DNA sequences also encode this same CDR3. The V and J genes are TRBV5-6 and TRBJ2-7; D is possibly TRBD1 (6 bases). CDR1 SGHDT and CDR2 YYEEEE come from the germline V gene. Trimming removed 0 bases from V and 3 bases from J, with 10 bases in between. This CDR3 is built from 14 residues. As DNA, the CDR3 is TGTGCCAGCAGCTTGGGTCAGGGGTTCTACGAGCAGTACTTC. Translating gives CASSLGQGFYEQYF.